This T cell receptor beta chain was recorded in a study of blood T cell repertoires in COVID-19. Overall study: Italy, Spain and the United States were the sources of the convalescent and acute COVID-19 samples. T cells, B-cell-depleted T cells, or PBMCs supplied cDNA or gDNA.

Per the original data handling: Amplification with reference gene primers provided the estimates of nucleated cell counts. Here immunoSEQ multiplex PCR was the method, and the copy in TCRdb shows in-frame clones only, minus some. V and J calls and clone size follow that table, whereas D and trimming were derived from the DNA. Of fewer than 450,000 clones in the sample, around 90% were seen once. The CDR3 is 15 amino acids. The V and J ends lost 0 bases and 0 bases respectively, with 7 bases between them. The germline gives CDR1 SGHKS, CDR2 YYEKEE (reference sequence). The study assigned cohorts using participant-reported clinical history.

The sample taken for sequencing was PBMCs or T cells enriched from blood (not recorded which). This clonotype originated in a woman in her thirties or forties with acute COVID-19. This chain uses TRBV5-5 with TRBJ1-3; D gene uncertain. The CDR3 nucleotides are TGTGCCAGCAGCTTGGGGCCAGACTCTGGAAACACCATATATTTT. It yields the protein CASSLGPDSGNTIYF.